This T cell receptor beta chain was documented in a study of shared clonotypes between healthy human individuals. CDR1 and CDR2 (germline): MNHNS, SASEGT. Trimming at V came to 8 bases and at J to 3 bases, leaving 11 bases not matched to a gene. The CDR3 spans 15 residues. Here immunoSEQ multiplex PCR was the method, and the copy in TCRdb shows in-frame clones only, minus some. Of about 490,000 clones detected, about 85% appear once; the ten largest clones hold about 12%. Healthy HIV-negative adults with no recent acute infections or vaccinations were recruited as donors. Sequencing was performed on PBMCs. V usage is TRBV6-1 and J usage is TRBJ2-7, with 9 bases that match TRBD1. This clonotype was sampled from a middle-aged woman in good health. Some clones in this sample may be carry-over from other donors' samples. CDR3 bases: TGTGCCAGCCGGGGACCGGGACAGGGATACTACGAGCAGTACTTC. Amino acids: CASRGPGQGYYEQYF.